This record concerns one T cell receptor (beta chain) sequence. Its target is unknown. This record comes from a study of blood T cells in healthy people across ages. Study results and limitations: TCR beta diversity per million T cells fell roughly linearly with age.

Combining a sample-barcoded 5' primer with a J-beta primer mix, a second PCR ran for roughly 7 to 12 cycles. Any given sample supplied a minimum of 2.5 million CDR3-containing paired-end reads. MiXCR, applied by TCRdb to the 5' RACE reads, yields one record per CDR3 protein. The sample lists roughly 720,000 distinct CDR3 sequences; roughly 50% were seen once. The clonotype was recovered from an elderly man in good health. The sample consisted of blood.

The CDR3 is CASSLYLGTQYF. The CDR3 bases are TGTGCCAGCAGCCTTTACCTCGGGACCCAGTACTTC. The chain uses TRBV7-2 and TRBJ2-5; no reliable D call. The CDR3 is made up of 12 amino acids. V lost 5 bases to trimming and J lost 7 bases, with 11 bases between them. The germline CDR1 and CDR2 sequences are SGHTA and FQGNSA. Full variable domain (outside the CDR3, taken from reference TRBV7-2 and TRBJ2-5): GAGVSQSPSNKVTEKGKDVELRCDPISGHTALYWYRQSLGQGLEFLIYFQGNSAPDKSGLPSDRFSAERTGGSVSTLTIQRTQQEDSAVYLCASSLYLGTQYFGPGTRLLVL.